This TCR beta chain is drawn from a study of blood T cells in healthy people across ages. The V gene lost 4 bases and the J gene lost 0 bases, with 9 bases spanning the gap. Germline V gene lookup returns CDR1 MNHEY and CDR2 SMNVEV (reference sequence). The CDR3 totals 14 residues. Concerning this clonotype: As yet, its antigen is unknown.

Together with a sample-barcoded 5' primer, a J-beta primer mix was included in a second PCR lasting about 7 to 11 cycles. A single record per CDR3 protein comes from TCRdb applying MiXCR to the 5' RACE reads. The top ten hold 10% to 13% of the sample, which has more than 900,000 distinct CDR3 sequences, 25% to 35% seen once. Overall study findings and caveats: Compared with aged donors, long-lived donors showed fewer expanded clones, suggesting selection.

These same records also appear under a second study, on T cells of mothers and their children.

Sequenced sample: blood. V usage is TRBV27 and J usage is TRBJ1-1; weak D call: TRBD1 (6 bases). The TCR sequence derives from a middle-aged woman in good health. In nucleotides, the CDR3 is TGTGCCAGCAGTTGGGGGGGGCTGAACACTGAAGCTTTCTTT. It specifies CASSWGGLNTEAFF.